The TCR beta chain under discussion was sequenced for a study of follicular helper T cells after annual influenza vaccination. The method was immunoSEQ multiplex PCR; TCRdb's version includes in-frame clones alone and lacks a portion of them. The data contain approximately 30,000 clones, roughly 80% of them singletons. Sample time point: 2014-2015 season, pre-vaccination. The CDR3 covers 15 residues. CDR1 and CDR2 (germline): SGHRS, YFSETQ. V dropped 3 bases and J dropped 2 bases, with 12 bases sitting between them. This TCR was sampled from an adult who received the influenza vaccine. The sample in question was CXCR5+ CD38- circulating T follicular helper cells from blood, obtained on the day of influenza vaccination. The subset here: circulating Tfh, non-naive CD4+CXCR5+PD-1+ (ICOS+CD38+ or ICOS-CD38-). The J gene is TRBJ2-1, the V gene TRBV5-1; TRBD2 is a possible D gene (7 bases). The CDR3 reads CASSSGGEAYNEQFF. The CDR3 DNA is TGCGCCAGCAGCTCGGGGGGCGAAGCCTACAATGAGCAGTTCTTC.